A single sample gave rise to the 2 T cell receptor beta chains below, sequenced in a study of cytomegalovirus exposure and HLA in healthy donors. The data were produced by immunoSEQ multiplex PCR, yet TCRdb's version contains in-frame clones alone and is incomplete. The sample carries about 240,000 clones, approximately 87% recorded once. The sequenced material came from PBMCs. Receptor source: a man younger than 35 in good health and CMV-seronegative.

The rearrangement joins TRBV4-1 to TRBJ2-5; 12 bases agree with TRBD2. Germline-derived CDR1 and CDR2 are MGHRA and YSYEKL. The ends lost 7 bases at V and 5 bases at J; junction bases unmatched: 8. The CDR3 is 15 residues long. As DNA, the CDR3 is TGCGCCAGCACCGCACTAGCGGGGGGCTGGGAGACCCAGTACTTC. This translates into CASTALAGGWETQYF.

The CDR3 reads CASSRDRVEVQYF. The CDR3 region has the DNA TGTGCCAGCAGCCGGGACAGGGTTGAGGTGCAGTACTTC. J is TRBJ2-7 and V is TRBV6-5; 9 bases match TRBD1. Germline V gene sequence: CDR1 MNHEY, CDR2 SVGAGI. V dropped 6 bases and J dropped 9; count of bases not matched to a gene: 9. This CDR3 comprises 13 residues.